Each of the 3 T cell receptor beta chains below was sequenced from the same sample in a study of T cells in Graves' hyperthyroidism and ophthalmopathy. Template material for amplifying TCR beta CDR3 regions consisted of RNA transcripts. RT-PCR in the first round (using the HTBI primer set) targeted the TCR CDR3. Via MiXCR, TCRdb re-called the multiplex PCR reads, giving one row per CDR3 protein. Among about 640,000 distinct CDR3 sequences listed, around 15% were seen once. The sequencing sample was made of blood. Source of these receptors: a woman aged 45 to 65 with Graves' ophthalmopathy.

The rearrangement links TRBV24-1 to TRBJ2-5; D not resolved. Germline V gives CDR1 KGHDR, CDR2 SFDVKD. CDR3 length: 11 amino acids. With 6 bases removed from V and 4 bases from J, the gap between germline ends came to 5 bases. The CDR3 region has the DNA TGTGCCACCAGTCTTGCAGAGACCCAGTACTTC. Translating it yields CATSLAETQYF.

As concerns this clonotype: One base away lies a much larger clone, so this may be a sequencing read error. The chain employs TRBV6-1 and TRBJ1-1, with 9 bases lining up with TRBD1. V was clipped by 6 bases and J by 1 base; unmatched bases: 9. Germline V lookup: CDR1 MNHNS, CDR2 SASEGT. This CDR3 region has 16 residues. The CDR3 DNA reads as TGTGCCAGCAGGCGGGACAGGGTGATCGGGAACACTGAAGCTTTCTTT. This gives the protein CASRRDRVIGNTEAFF.

This clonotype was recorded many times. V usage is TRBV11-1 and J usage is TRBJ2-1, with 10 bases matching TRBD1. The CDR3 is 15 amino acids. The ends lost 5 bases at V and 5 bases at J; junction bases unmatched: 6. Per the germline V gene, CDR1 is SGHAT and CDR2 is FQDESV (reference sequence). The CDR3 DNA sequence: TGTGCCAGCAGCCACGACAGGGGGCGTAACAATGAGCAGTTCTTC. Residues: CASSHDRGRNNEQFF.